This paragraph reports one T cell receptor (beta chain). What it binds is not known. Other DNA sequences in this sample translate to the same CDR3. RNA extraction and reverse transcription yielded cDNA as sequencing template. This table comes from immunoSEQ multiplex PCR, and its TCRdb copy is limited to in-frame clones, with some not included. In the table there are about 270,000 clones, roughly 60% of which are singletons. Noted treatment: oral pan-JAK inhibitor, 5-10 mg twice daily. This entry belongs to a study of CD8+ T cells in alopecia areata. The study, taken as a whole, reports: TCR sharing was clearer in mice than between patients, perhaps partly owing to patient HLA diversity.

V lost 0 bases and J lost 2, with 8 bases in between. The CDR3 runs 14 residues. Germline V lookup: CDR1 KGHSH, CDR2 LQKENI. The rearrangement joins TRBV18 to TRBJ2-7, with a weak D call TRBD1 (6 bases). The receptor comes from a human donor with alopecia areata. The specimen comprised CD4+ T cells sorted from blood, sampled at approximately week 51, from a patient treated with tofacitinib. CDR3 nucleotides: TGTGCCAGCTCACCACCGACAGGCACCTACGAGCAGTACTTC. Translating it yields CASSPPTGTYEQYF.